One sample yielded the 18 T cell receptor beta chains listed below, sequenced in a study of blood T cells in healthy people across ages. A second 7 to 11 cycle PCR used barcoded and J-beta primers. In TCRdb, the 5' RACE reads were re-called with MiXCR into one record per CDR3 protein. The sample comprises hundreds of thousands of distinct CDR3 sequences, more than 50% of which are singletons, and about a quarter rests with the top ten. Material: blood. These receptors were obtained from a man between 40 and 49 years old in good health.

The rearrangement links TRBV12-3 or TRBV12-4 to TRBJ1-4; perhaps TRBD1 as D (5 bases). The V and J ends lost 3 bases and 0 bases respectively, with 14 bases between them. CDR3 length: 17 amino acids. In nucleotides, the CDR3 is TGTGCCAGCAGTTTCAAAGGGGCAAGCACAACTAATGAAAAACTGTTTTTT. It encodes CASSFKGASTTNEKLFF.

The V and J genes are TRBV7-3 and TRBJ2-1, with TRBD1 matching 9 bases. Germline trimming cut 5 bases from V and 8 bases from J; bases unmatched to any gene: 7. This CDR3 spans 14 amino acids. Germline V gives CDR1 SGHTA, CDR2 FQGTGA. This chain's CDR3 is CASSSQQGADEQFF. In DNA form, the CDR3 reads TGTGCCAGCAGCAGCCAACAGGGGGCAGATGAGCAGTTCTTC.

The gene calls are TRBV4-3 and TRBJ2-7; no clear D. Germline assignment: CDR1 LGHNA and CDR2 YSLEER. V dropped 1 base and J dropped 7 bases, with 8 bases sitting between them. The CDR3 spans 12 residues. CDR3 coding DNA: TGCGCCAGCAGCCAAGCTGGGCGGGAGCAGTACTTC. This translates into CASSQAGREQYF.

The J gene is TRBJ1-1, the V gene TRBV7-9; D possibly corresponds to TRBD1 (6 bases). V lost 0 bases, J lost 9 bases, and 11 bases lay in between. CDR3 length: 13 residues. In germline, CDR1 is SEHNR, CDR2 FQNEAQ (reference sequence). The chain's CDR3 is CASSLAQGTKAFF. The CDR3 DNA reads as TGTGCCAGCAGCTTAGCGCAAGGGACAAAAGCTTTCTTT.

The chain couples TRBV7-9 to TRBJ2-7; TRBD1 agrees at 11 bases. Germline CDR1 reads SEHNR; CDR2 reads FQNEAQ (reference sequence). V lost 5 bases to trimming and J lost 7 bases; unmatched junction nucleotides: 13. This CDR3 contains 16 residues. CDR3 region: CASSRGQGASVNEQYF. Here the CDR3 DNA reads TGTGCCAGCAGCCGCGGACAGGGGGCATCGGTAAATGAGCAGTACTTC.

This chain uses TRBV20-1 with TRBJ2-5, with TRBD2 matching over 10 bases. V shed 0 bases and J 5 bases; nucleotides not matched to a gene: 6. CDR3 length equals 15 residues. From germline, CDR1 is DFQATT and CDR2 SNEGSKA (reference sequence). The CDR3 loop is CSARDPLAGRETQYF. Here the CDR3 DNA reads TGCAGTGCTAGAGATCCACTAGCGGGAAGGGAGACCCAGTACTTC.

The chain recombines TRBV5-1 with TRBJ2-3; 7 bases line up with TRBD2. Germline values: CDR1 SGHRS, CDR2 YFSETQ. V shed 3 bases and J 9 bases; nucleotides not matched to a gene: 19. CDR3 size: 17 residues. CDR3 residues: CASSSRPPPDPGGTQYF. The DNA for the CDR3 is TGCGCCAGCAGCTCTAGACCGCCACCGGACCCCGGGGGGACGCAGTATTTT.

V and J are TRBV6-6 and TRBJ2-7; possibly TRBD2 for D (6 bases). The V end lost 0 bases, the J end lost 6 bases, and 15 bases lay between the germline ends. Germline-derived CDR1 and CDR2 are MNHNY and SVGAGI (reference sequence). There are 15 residues in the CDR3. CDR3 sequence (DNA): TGTGCCAGCAGTTACTCGATGCAGGCGGGGCGCGAGCAGTACTTC. This gives the protein CASSYSMQAGREQYF.

The chain combines TRBV5-1 with TRBJ2-7; weak D call: TRBD1 (6 bases). The V gene lost 2 bases and the J gene lost 3 bases, with 21 bases spanning the gap. The length of the CDR3 is 17 residues. Germline V gives CDR1 SGHRS, CDR2 YFSETQ. CDR3: CASSLGAQGMEDYEQYF. The CDR3 nucleotides are TGCGCCAGCAGCTTAGGGGCCCAGGGGATGGAAGACTACGAGCAGTACTTC.

This chain connects TRBV5-4 to TRBJ1-6; 9 bases fit TRBD1. The junction had 12 bases not matched to a gene; V was cut back by 3 bases and J by 8 bases. Germline CDR1 SGHNT, CDR2 YYREEE (reference sequence). This CDR3 spans 17 amino acids. The CDR3 reads CASSYGAPGQGYSPLHF. Written as DNA, the CDR3 is TGTGCCAGCAGCTACGGAGCACCGGGACAGGGATATTCACCCCTCCACTTT.

This clonotype has only a few counts. The V call is TRBV25-1, the J call TRBJ1-5; 10 bases map to TRBD1. V was clipped by 5 bases and J by 3 bases; unmatched bases: 4. The CDR3 consists of 15 residues. From germline, CDR1 is MGHDK and CDR2 SYGVNS. The CDR3 protein is CASSPGTGVNQPQHF. DNA of the CDR3: TGTGCCAGCAGTCCGGGGACAGGGGTCAATCAGCCCCAGCATTTT.

The genes are TRBV7-9 and TRBJ2-1; 7 bases map to TRBD1. Germline CDR1 reads SEHNR; CDR2 reads FQNEAQ (reference sequence). Trimming at V came to 0 bases and at J to 10 bases, leaving 12 bases not matched to a gene. CDR3 length: 16 amino acids. The CDR3 DNA reads as TGTGCCAGCAGCTTAGCCTCAGGGGGAAGGTGGAAGGAGCAGTTCTTC. Protein sequence: CASSLASGGRWKEQFF. Complete variable domain (other parts from reference TRBV7-9 and TRBJ2-1): DTGVSQNPRHKITKRGQNVTFRCDPISEHNRLYWYRQTLGQGPEFLTYFQNEAQLEKSRLLSDRFSAERPKGSFSTLEIQRTEQGDSAMYLCASSLASGGRWKEQFFGPGTRLTVL.

This chain uses TRBV7-9 with TRBJ2-7; tentative D call: TRBD2 (5 bases). Trimming shortened V by 5 bases and J by 5 bases, and 13 bases separated the two germline ends. The germline gives CDR1 SEHNR, CDR2 FQNEAQ (reference sequence). CDR3 length: 13 amino acids. The CDR3 DNA reads TGTGCCAGCAGCCAAGAGGGCCCCCACGAGCAGTACTTC. Residues: CASSQEGPHEQYF.

This clonotype was detected only a few times. The J gene is TRBJ1-5, the V gene TRBV7-9, with D perhaps matching TRBD1 (5 bases). Trimming pared 4 bases from V and 6 bases from J, leaving 7 bases between. The CDR3 consists of 12 residues. CDR1 and CDR2 (germline): SEHNR, FQNEAQ (reference sequence). The CDR3: CASSSGSQPQHF. DNA of the CDR3: TGTGCCAGCAGCTCAGGGAGTCAGCCCCAGCATTTT.

This chain uses TRBV18 with TRBJ2-7; 7 bases map to TRBD1. J gave up 0 bases and V 3 bases, and 5 bases lay outside the gene matches. The CDR3 is 15 residues long. Germline lookup yields CDR1 KGHSH and CDR2 LQKENI. The CDR3 DNA follows: TGTGCCAGCTCACCTACCGAGGGGGCCTCCTACGAGCAGTACTTC. Encoded protein: CASSPTEGASYEQYF.

The chain links TRBV10-3 to TRBJ2-1; perhaps TRBD1 as D (6 bases). The CDR3 sequence is 14 residues long. Per the germline V gene, CDR1 is ENHRY and CDR2 is SYGVKD. V was trimmed by 10 bases and J by 5 bases, leaving 18 bases between them. The CDR3 reads CATHAGDTDNEQFF. As DNA, the CDR3 is TGTGCCACCCACGCCGGGGACACCGACAATGAGCAGTTCTTC.

This rearrangement joins TRBV5-1 to TRBJ1-1; no clear D gene. Trimming pared 7 bases from V and 2 bases from J, leaving 12 bases between. CDR1 is SGHRS and CDR2 is YFSETQ in the germline V gene. CDR3 length: 13 residues. Here the CDR3 reads CASGPFRNTEAFF. The CDR3 DNA sequence: TGCGCCAGCGGCCCTTTCCGTAACACTGAAGCTTTCTTT. Based on the CDR3 plus reference TRBV5-1 and TRBJ1-1, the full variable domain is KAGVTQTPRYLIKTRGQQVTLSCSPISGHRSVSWYQQTPGQGLQFLFEYFSETQRNKGNFPGRFSGRQFSNSRSEMNVSTLELGDSALYLCASGPFRNTEAFFGQGTRLTVV.

The chain joins TRBV6-6 to TRBJ2-4; D may be TRBD2 (6 bases). With the DNA end fitting TRBJ2-7 better, the J assignment may be wrong. The CDR3 length is 14 residues. Germline values: CDR1 MNHNY, CDR2 SVGAGI (reference sequence). For the CDR3, the DNA is TGTGCCAGCAGCAAAGGGCGGGAATCCTACGAGCAGTACTTC. Translating it yields CASSKGRESYEQYF.